This T cell receptor beta chain derives from a study of T cell responses to AZD1222 COVID-19 vaccine. Study in general: It was second doses at about 4 or about 12 weeks that were pooled.

Findings and caveats of the study: A mostly white British donor set with more females was recruited, and clonal diversity was possibly underestimated. Sampling captured repertoires only after the peak T cell response. Two AZD1222 administrations were followed by greater Spike-specific TCR breadth and depth.

Generated by immunoSEQ multiplex PCR, the TCRdb table keeps only in-frame clones and is missing some. The data hold about 88,000 clones, with about 90% observed a single time. The CDR3 sequence is 16 residues long. V was clipped by 4 bases and J by 4 bases; unmatched bases: 9. Germline lookup yields CDR1 LGHNA and CDR2 YNFKEQ. As for this clone: The antigen remains undetermined.

The gene calls are TRBV4-2 and TRBJ2-1; 8 positions match TRBD2. The clonotype originates from an adult in good health. The source material was peripheral blood, sampled on day 0 of AZD1222 vaccination. CDR3 in amino acids: CASSPTFGTSYNEQFF. The CDR3 DNA follows: TGTGCCAGCAGCCCCACTTTTGGGACTAGTTACAATGAGCAGTTCTTC.